This T cell receptor beta chain was captured in a study of neurological immune-mediated disorders. The team produced cDNA through 5'RACE using 10-nucleotide random UMIs. Sequencing runs each yielded over 180 million TCR-beta sequences from 15-18 subjects. A single record per CDR3 protein comes from TCRdb applying MiXCR to the 5' RACE reads. The sample lists about 78,000 distinct CDR3 sequences; just over 5% were seen once. The germline CDR1 and CDR2 sequences are MNHNS and SASEGT. The V and J ends lost 6 bases and 1 base respectively, with 9 bases between them. The CDR3 spans 13 residues. The chain has TRBV6-1 and TRBJ2-5; tentatively, D is TRBD2 (5 bases). Sequenced sample: PBMCs. The clonotype comes from a woman aged 30 to 39 with multiple sclerosis. CDR3 nucleotide sequence: TGTGCCAGCAGGCGGGCAGTCCAAGAGACCCAGTACTTC. This encodes CASRRAVQETQYF.